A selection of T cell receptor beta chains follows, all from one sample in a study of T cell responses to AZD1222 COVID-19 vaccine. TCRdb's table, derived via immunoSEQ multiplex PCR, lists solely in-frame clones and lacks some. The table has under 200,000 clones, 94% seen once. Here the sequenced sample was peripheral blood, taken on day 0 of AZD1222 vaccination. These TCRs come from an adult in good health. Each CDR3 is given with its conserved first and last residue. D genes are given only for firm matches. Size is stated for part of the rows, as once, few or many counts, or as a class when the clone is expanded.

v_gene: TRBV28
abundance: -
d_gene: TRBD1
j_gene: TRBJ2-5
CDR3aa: CASYRGSQETQYF
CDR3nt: TGTGCCAGCTACAGGGGATCCCAAGAGACCCAGTACTTC

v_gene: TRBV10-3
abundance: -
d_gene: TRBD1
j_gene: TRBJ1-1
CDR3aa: CAISESFALYPGTGGMNTEAFF
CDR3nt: TGTGCCATCAGTGAGTCCTTCGCTTTATACCCCGGGACAGGGGGCATGAACACTGAAGCTTTCTTT

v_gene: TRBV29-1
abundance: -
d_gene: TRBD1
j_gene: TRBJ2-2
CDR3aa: CSVEDPGGSGELFF
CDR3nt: TGCAGCGTTGAGGATCCAGGGGGCTCCGGGGAGCTGTTTTTT

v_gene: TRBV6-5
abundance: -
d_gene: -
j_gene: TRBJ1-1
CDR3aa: CASSTLAGAGTEAFF
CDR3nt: TGTGCCAGCAGTACCCTGGCAGGGGCGGGCACTGAAGCTTTCTTT

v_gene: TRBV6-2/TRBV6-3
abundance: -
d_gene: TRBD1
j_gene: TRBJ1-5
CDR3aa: CASSGDSKVSGLSNQPQHF
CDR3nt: TGTGCCAGCAGTGGGGACAGTAAGGTATCGGGTCTTAGCAATCAGCCCCAGCATTTT

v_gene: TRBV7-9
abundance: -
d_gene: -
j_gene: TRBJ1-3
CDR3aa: CASSLVGPSYGNTIYF
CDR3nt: TGTGCCAGCAGCTTAGTGGGGCCGAGCTATGGAAACACCATATATTTT

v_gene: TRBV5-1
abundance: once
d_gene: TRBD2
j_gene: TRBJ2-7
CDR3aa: CASSLGAGEAYEQYF
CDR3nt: TGCGCCAGCAGCTTGGGCGCGGGAGAGGCCTACGAGCAGTACTTC

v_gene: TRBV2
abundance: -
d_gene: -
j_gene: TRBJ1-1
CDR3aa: CASSAGTVNTEAFF
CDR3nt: TGTGCCAGCAGTGCGGGGACCGTGAACACTGAAGCTTTCTTT

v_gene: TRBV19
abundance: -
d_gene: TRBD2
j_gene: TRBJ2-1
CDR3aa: CASSITSAYGYEQFF
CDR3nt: TGTGCCAGTAGTATCACTAGCGCCTATGGGTATGAGCAGTTCTTC

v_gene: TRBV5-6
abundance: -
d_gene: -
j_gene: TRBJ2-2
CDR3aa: CASDDLQSYTGELFF
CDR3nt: TGTGCCAGCGACGACCTACAGAGCTACACCGGGGAGCTGTTTTTT

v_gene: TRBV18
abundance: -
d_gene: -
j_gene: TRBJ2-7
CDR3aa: CASSPRGSFEQYF
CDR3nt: TGTGCCAGCTCACCTCGGGGGTCGTTCGAGCAGTACTTC

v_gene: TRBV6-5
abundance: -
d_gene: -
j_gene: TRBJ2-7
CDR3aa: CASRPTGYEQYF
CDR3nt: TGTGCCAGCAGGCCGACGGGCTACGAGCAGTACTTC

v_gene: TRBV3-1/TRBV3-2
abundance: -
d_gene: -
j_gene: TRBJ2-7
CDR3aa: CASSQGRTVRYEQYF
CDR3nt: TGTGCCAGCAGCCAAGGCAGGACGGTTCGCTACGAGCAGTACTTC

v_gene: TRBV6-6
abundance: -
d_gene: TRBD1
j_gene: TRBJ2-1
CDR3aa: CASNQQGLDEQFF
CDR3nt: TGTGCCAGCAATCAACAGGGGTTGGATGAGCAGTTCTTC

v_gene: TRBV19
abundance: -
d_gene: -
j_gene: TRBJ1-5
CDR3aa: CASSIEDSRSNQPQHF
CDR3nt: TGTGCCAGTAGTATAGAAGACAGTCGGAGCAATCAGCCCCAGCATTTT

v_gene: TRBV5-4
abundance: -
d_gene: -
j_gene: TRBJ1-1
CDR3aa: CASSRSGVTNTEAFF
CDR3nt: TGTGCCAGCAGCCGAAGCGGGGTTACGAACACTGAAGCTTTCTTT

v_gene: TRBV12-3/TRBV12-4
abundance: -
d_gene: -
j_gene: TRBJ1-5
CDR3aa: CASRGGGQPQHF
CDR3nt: TGTGCCAGCAGGGGAGGAGGTCAGCCCCAGCATTTT

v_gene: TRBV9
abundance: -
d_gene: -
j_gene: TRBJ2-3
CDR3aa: CASSPPWAGRGFTDTQYF
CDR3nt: TGTGCCAGCAGCCCCCCTTGGGCAGGCCGCGGCTTTACAGATACGCAGTATTTT

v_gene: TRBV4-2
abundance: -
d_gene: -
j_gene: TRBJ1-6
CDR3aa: CASSQEEQLYNSPLHF
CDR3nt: TGTGCCAGCAGCCAAGAGGAACAGCTTTATAATTCACCCCTCCACTTT

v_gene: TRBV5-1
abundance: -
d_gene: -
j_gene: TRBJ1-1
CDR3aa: CASSLALGMGTEAFF
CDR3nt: TGCGCCAGCAGCTTGGCCCTCGGTATGGGCACTGAAGCTTTCTTT

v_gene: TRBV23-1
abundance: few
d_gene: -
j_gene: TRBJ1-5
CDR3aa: CASSQSRGQPQHF
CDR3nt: TGCGCCAGCAGTCAATCGAGAGGGCAGCCCCAGCATTTT

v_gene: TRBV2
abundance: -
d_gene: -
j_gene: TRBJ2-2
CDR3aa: CASSGGELFF
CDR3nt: TGTGCCAGCAGTGGGGGGGAGCTGTTTTTT

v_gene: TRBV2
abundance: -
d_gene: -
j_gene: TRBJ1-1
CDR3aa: CASSDLTLNTEAFF
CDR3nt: TGTGCCAGCAGTGACCTCACATTGAACACTGAAGCTTTCTTT

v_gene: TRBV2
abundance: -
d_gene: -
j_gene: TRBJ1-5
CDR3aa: CASRPGQLSNQPQHF
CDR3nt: TGTGCCAGCAGGCCGGGACAACTTAGCAATCAGCCCCAGCATTTT

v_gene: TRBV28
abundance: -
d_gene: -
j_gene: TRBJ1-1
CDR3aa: CASRTPMEDTEAFF
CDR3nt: TGTGCCAGCAGGACCCCCATGGAGGATACTGAAGCTTTCTTT

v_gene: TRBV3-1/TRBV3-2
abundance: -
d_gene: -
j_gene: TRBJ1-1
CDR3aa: CASSKAQGYTEAFF
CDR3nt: TGTGCCAGCAGCAAAGCCCAGGGTTACACTGAAGCTTTCTTT

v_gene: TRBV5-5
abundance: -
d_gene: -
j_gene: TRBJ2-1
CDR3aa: CASSFRGVNEQFF
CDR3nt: TGTGCCAGCAGCTTTAGGGGCGTCAATGAGCAGTTCTTC

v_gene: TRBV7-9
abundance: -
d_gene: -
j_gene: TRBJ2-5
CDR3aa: CASKSGEETQYF
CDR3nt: TGTGCCAGCAAGTCAGGGGAAGAGACCCAGTACTTC

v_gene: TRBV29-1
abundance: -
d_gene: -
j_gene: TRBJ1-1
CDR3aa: CSVLRGFSNTEAFF
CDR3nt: TGCAGCGTTTTGAGGGGGTTCTCGAACACTGAAGCTTTCTTT

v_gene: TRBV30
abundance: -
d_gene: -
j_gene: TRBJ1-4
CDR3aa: CAWGTSEKLFF
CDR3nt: TGTGCCTGGGGGACATCTGAAAAACTGTTTTTT

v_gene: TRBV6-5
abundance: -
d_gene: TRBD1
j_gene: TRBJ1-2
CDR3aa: CASSTDREYYGYTF
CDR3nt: TGTGCCAGCAGCACCGACAGGGAGTACTATGGCTACACCTTC

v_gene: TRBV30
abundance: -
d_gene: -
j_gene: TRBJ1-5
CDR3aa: CAWASGWDQPQHF
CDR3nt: TGTGCCTGGGCCTCAGGATGGGATCAGCCCCAGCATTTT

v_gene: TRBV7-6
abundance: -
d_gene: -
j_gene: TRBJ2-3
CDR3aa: CASSSSSWARSDTQYF
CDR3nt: TGTGCCAGCAGCTCTTCGTCGTGGGCCCGATCGGATACGCAGTATTTT

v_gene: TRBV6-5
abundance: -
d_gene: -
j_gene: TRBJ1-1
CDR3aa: CASSYAGAVNTEAFF
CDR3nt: TGTGCCAGCAGTTACGCGGGGGCGGTGAACACTGAAGCTTTCTTT

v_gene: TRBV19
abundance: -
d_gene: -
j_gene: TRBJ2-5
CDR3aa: CASSIMSGQGETQYF
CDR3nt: TGTGCCAGTAGTATAATGTCGGGACAAGGAGAGACCCAGTACTTC

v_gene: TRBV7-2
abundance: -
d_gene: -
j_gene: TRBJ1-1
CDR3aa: CASSSAGAYTEAFF
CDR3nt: TGTGCCAGCAGCTCCGCAGGGGCGTACACTGAAGCTTTCTTT

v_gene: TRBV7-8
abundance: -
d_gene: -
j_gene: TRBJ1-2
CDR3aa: CASSLSTMGGYTF
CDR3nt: TGTGCCAGCAGCTTATCTACGATGGGCGGCTACACCTTC

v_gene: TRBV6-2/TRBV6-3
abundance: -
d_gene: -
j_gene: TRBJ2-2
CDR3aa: CASSYSLGVNTGELFF
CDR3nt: TGTGCCAGCAGTTACTCGTTGGGGGTTAACACCGGGGAGCTGTTTTTT

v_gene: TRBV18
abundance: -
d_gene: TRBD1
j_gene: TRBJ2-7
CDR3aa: CASSDDRGHEQYF
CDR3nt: TGTGCCAGCTCCGACGACAGGGGCCACGAGCAGTACTTC

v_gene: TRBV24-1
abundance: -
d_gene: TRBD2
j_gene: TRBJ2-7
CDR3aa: CATRFGTSGSRIYEQYF
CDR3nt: TGTGCCACCAGGTTCGGGACTAGCGGGAGCCGAATCTACGAGCAGTACTTC

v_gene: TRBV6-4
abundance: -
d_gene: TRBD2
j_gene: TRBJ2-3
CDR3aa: CASSAGLESDTQYF
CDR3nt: TGTGCCAGCAGTGCGGGACTAGAATCAGATACGCAGTATTTT

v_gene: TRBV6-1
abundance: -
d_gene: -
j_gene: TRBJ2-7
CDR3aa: CASRPGKGSTYEQYF
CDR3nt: TGTGCCAGCAGACCCGGTAAGGGGTCGACTTACGAGCAGTACTTC

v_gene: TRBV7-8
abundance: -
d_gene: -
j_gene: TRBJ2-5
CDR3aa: CASSPPGLGGETQYF
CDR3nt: TGTGCCAGCAGCCCTCCCGGCCTAGGAGGGGAGACCCAGTACTTC

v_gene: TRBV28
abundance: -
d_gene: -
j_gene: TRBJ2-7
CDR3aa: CASSKGGAFFSYEQYF
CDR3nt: TGTGCCAGCAGCAAAGGGGGAGCCTTTTTCTCCTACGAGCAGTACTTC

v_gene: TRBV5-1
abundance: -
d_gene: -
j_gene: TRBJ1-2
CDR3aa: CASSLGQGIRGYTF
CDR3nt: TGCGCCAGCAGCTTGGGGCAAGGTATTCGTGGCTACACCTTC

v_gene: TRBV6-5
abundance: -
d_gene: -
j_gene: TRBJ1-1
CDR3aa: CASRRVGGTEAFF
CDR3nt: TGTGCCAGCAGAAGAGTAGGAGGCACTGAAGCTTTCTTT

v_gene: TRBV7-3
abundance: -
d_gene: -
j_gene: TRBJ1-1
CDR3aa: CASSLNPGGNTEAFF
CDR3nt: TGTGCCAGCAGCTTAAACCCAGGAGGGAACACTGAAGCTTTCTTT

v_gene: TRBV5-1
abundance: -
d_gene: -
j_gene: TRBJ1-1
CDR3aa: CASSFTTVMNTEAFF
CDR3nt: TGCGCCAGCAGTTTTACGACGGTTATGAACACTGAAGCTTTCTTT